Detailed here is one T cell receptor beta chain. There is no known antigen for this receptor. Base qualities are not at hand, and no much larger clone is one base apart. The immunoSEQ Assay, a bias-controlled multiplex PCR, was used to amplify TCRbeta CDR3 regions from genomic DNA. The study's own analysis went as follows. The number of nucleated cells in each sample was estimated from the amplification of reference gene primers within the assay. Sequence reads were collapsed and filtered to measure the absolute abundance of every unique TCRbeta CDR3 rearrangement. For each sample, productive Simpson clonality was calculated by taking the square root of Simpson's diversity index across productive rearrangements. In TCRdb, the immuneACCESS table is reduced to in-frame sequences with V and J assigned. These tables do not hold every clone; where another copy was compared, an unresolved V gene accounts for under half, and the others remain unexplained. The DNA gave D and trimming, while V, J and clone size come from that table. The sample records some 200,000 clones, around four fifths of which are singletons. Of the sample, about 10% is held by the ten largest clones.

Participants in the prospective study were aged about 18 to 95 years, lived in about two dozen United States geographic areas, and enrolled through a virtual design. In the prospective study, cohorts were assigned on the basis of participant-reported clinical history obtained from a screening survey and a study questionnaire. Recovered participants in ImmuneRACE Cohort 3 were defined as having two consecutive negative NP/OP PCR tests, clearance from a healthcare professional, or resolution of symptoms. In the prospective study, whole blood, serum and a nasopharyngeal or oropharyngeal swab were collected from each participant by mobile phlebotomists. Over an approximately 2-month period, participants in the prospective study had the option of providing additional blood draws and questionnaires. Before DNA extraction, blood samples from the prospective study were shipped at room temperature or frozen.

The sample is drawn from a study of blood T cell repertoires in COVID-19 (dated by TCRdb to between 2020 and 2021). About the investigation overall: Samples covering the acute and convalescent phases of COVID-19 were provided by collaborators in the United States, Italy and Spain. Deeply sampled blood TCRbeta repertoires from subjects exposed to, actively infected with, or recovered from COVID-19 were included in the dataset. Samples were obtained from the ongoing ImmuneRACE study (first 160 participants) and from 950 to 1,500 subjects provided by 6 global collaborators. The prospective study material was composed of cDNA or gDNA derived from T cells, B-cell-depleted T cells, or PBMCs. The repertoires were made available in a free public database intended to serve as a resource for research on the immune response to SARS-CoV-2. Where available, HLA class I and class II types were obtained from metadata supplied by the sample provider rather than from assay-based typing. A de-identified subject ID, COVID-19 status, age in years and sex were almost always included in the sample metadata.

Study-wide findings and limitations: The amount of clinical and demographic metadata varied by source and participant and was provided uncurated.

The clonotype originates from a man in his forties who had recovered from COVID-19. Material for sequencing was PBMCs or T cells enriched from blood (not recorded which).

The DNA is TGTGCCAGCAGCCTGTATGGGGGCCGAGTCGAAAAACTGTTTTTT. It codes for CASSLYGGRVEKLFF. The sequence links TRBV5-5 to TRBJ1-4; a tentative D call is TRBD1 (6 bases match). CDR1 and CDR2, looked up from the germline V gene (reference sequence), are SGHKS and YYEKEE. V loses 4 bases, J loses 8 bases, and the germline ends lie 18 bases apart. The CDR3, from cysteine to phenylalanine, totals 15 residues. Just the 45-base CDR3 DNA is kept, in frame starting at base 1.